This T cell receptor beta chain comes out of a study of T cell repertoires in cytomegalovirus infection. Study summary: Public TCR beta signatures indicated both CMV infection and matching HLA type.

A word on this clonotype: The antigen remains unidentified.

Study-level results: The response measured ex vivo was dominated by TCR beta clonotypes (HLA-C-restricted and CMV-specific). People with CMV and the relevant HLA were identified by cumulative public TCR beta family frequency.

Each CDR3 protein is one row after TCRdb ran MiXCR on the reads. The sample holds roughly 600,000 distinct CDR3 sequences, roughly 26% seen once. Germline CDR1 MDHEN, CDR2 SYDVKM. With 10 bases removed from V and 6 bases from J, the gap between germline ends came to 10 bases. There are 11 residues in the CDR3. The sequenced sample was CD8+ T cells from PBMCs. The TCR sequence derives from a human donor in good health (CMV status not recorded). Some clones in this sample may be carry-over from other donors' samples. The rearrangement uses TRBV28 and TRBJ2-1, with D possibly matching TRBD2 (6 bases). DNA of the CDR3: TGTGCCATTCTAGCGAGCAATGAGCAGTTCTTC. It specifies CAILASNEQFF.